The next 9 T cell receptor beta chains were all read from a single sample in a study of T-cell reconstitution after alpha-beta-depleted transplantation in children (dated by TCRdb to the mid-2010s). Libraries were made using PCR. Sequenced on an Illumina HiSeq 2500. TCR libraries were prepared with molecular barcoding, using unique molecular identifiers to normalize TCRbeta repertoire quantification. TCRdb redid the processing of the public reads, applying fastp at Q25 and MiXCR, and retained in-frame beta chains. Rows with a matching CDR3 protein are joined into one entry that keeps the most common DNA and genes. A total of roughly 300,000 distinct CDR3 sequences appear in this sample, around a tenth of them only once. About 2.3% of the sample is taken by the ten largest. This material consisted of PBMCs from the stem cell graft donor, taken from the stem cell graft. The receptors derive from a human donor who donated a stem cell graft to a child with acute lymphoblastic leukemia.

In this sample, this clonotype turned up a few times. The V and J genes are TRBV28 and TRBJ1-2; D ambiguous. The germline CDR1 and CDR2 sequences are MDHEN and SYDVKM. V lost 6 bases, J lost 2 bases, and 7 bases lay in between. The CDR3 runs to 12 residues. The CDR3 protein is CASSPGNYGYTF. In DNA form, the CDR3 reads TGTGCCAGCAGCCCCGGGAACTATGGCTACACCTTC.

This clonotype appeared a few times. The genes are TRBV6-1 and TRBJ2-2, with D possibly being TRBD1 (6 bases). This CDR3 is built from 15 residues. The V end was cut by 5 bases, the J end by 5 bases, with 15 bases between. The germline gives CDR1 MNHNS, CDR2 SASEGT. The CDR3 nucleotides are TGTGCCAGCAGTCCACCAAGGGGGTATACCGGGGAGCTGTTTTTT. Translating gives CASSPPRGYTGELFF.

This sequence joins TRBV3-1 and TRBJ2-1, with D possibly matching TRBD2 (5 bases). V was trimmed by 3 bases and J by 0 bases, leaving 9 bases between them. The CDR3 spans 15 residues. Germline V CDR1 and CDR2: LGHDT, YNNKEL (reference sequence). Here the CDR3 DNA reads TGTGCCAGCAGCCACGGACTCCCCTCCTACAATGAGCAGTTCTTC. Amino acid sequence: CASSHGLPSYNEQFF.

This clonotype has only a few counts. V and J are TRBV16 and TRBJ1-4, with a tentative D call TRBD1 (5 bases). The CDR3 spans 15 residues. Germline V gene data show CDR1 as KGHSY and CDR2 as FQNENV. V was clipped by 0 bases and J by 7 bases, with 12 bases between them. For the CDR3, the DNA is TGTGCCAGCAGCCAATCTTTAGGGGTTGGTGAAAAACTGTTTTTT. Translated: CASSQSLGVGEKLFF.

The rearrangement links TRBV11-1 to TRBJ2-3; D might be TRBD2 (5 bases). Between the trimmed V and J ends, which lost 1 base and 6 bases, there was a span of 14 bases. From germline, CDR1 is SGHAT and CDR2 FQDESV (reference sequence). The CDR3 runs 15 residues. The CDR3, as DNA: TGTGCCAGCAGCTTAGAACGAGCGGCGTGGGATACGCAGTATTTT. This translates into CASSLERAAWDTQYF.

This clonotype has only a few counts. The rearrangement links TRBV4-2 to TRBJ2-7; 10 nucleotides line up with TRBD2. Unmatched junction bases numbered 9, after V lost 0 bases and J lost 4 bases. The length of the CDR3 is 17 residues. Germline V lookup: CDR1 LGHNA, CDR2 YNFKEQ. The DNA of the CDR3 is TGTGCCAGCAGCCAAGAAGGTCCCATAGCGGGAGGTTACGAGCAGTACTTC. Its protein is CASSQEGPIAGGYEQYF.

This clonotype was detected a few times. The rearrangement joins TRBV6-2 or TRBV6-3 to TRBJ2-3; TRBD2 matches at 9 bases. Germline assignment: CDR1 MNHEY and CDR2 SVGEGT. CDR3 length: 14 amino acids. V gave up 8 bases and J gave up 2 bases; unmatched junction bases: 5. The CDR3 spells CASLLAGPTDTQYF. The CDR3 region has the DNA TGTGCCAGCCTCCTAGCGGGGCCCACAGATACGCAGTATTTT.

This clonotype has a handful of counts. The CDR3 sequence: CAISESGGGREAFF. DNA for the CDR3: TGTGCCATCAGTGAGTCTGGAGGGGGCCGGGAAGCTTTCTTT. The rearrangement joins TRBV10-3 to TRBJ1-1; 7 bases are shared with TRBD1. This CDR3 has 14 amino acids. CDR1 is ENHRY and CDR2 is SYGVKD in the germline V gene. J gave up 8 bases and V 0 bases, and 6 bases lay outside the gene matches.

This chain joins TRBV9 and TRBJ2-3; D may correspond to TRBD1 or TRBD2 (5 bases each). CDR1 SGDLS and CDR2 YYNGEE come from the germline V gene. V lost 0 bases and J lost 3, with 11 bases in between. CDR3 length: 15 residues. CDR3 region: CASSVEGDPTDTQYF. In DNA form, the CDR3 reads TGTGCCAGCAGCGTAGAAGGGGACCCTACAGATACGCAGTATTTT. Drawing the rest from reference TRBV9 and TRBJ2-3, the complete variable domain is DSGVTQTPKHLITATGQRVTLRCSPRSGDLSVYWYQQSLDQGLQFLIQYYNGEERAKGNILERFSAQQFPDLHSELNLSSLELGDSALYFCASSVEGDPTDTQYFGPGTRLTVL.